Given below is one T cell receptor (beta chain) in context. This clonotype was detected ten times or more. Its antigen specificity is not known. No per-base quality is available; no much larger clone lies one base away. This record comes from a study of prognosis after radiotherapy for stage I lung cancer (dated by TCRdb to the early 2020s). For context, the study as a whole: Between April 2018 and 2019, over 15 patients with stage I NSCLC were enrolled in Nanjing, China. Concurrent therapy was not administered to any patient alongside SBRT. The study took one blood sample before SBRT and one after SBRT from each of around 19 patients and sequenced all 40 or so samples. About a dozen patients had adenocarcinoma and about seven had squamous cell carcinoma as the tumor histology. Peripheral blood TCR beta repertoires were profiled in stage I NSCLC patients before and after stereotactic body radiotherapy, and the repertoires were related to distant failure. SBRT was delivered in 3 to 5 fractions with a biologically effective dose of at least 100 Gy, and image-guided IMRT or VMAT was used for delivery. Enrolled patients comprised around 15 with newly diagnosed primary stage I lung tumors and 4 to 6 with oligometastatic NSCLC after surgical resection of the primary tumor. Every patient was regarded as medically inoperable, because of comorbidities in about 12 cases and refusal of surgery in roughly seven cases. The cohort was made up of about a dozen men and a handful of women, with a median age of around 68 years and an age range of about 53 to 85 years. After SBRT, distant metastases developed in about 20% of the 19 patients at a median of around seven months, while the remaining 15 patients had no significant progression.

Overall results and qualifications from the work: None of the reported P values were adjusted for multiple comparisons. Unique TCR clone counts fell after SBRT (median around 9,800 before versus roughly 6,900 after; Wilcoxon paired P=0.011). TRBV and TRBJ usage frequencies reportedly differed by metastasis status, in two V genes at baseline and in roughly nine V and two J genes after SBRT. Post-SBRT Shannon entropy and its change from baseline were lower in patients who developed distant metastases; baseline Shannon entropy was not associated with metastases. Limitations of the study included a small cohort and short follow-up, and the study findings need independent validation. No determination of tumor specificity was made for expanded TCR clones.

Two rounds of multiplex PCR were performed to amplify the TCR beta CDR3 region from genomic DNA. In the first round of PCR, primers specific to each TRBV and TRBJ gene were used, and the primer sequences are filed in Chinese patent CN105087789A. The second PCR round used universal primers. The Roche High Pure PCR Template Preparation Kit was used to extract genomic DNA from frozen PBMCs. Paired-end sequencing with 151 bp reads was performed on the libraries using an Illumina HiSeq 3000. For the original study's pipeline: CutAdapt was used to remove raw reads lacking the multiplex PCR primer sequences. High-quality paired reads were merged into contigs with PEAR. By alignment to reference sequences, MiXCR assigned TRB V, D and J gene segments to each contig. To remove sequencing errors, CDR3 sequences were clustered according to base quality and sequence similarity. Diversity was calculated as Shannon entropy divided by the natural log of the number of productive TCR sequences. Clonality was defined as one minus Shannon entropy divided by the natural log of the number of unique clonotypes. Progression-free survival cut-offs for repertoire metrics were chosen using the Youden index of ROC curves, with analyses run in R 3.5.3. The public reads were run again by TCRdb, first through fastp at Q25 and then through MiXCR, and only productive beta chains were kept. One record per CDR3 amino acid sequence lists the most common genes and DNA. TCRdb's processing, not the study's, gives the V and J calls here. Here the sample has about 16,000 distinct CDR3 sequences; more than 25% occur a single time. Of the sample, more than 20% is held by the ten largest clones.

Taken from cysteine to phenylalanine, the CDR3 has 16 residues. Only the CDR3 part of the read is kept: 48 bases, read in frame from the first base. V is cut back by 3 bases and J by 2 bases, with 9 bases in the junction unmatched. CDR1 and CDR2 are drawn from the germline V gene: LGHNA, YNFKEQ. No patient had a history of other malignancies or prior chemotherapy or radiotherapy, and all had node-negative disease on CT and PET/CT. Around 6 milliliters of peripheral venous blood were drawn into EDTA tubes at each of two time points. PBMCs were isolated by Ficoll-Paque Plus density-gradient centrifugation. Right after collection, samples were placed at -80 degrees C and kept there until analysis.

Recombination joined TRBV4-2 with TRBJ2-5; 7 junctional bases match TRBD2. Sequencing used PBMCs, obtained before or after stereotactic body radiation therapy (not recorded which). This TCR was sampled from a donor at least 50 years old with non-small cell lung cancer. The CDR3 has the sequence CASSQGQGLEQETQYF. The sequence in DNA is TGTGCCAGCAGCCAGGGGCAAGGACTAGAACAAGAGACCCAGTACTTC.